This T cell receptor beta chain appears in the sequencing data of a study of breast tumors, draining lymph nodes, adjacent tissues. Overall study findings and caveats: Data fit most tumor T cells coming from lymph node, expanding in tumor. Tumor repertoires ranked between lymph nodes and nontumor tissue in diversity, with V and J gene preferences. Luminal-like breast cancer showed significantly higher tumor–nontumor repertoire similarity than basal-like.

Axillary draining lymph nodes of breast cancer patients supplied the node samples. V shed 6 bases, J shed 6 bases, and the junction held 17 bases outside the gene matches. From germline, CDR1 is DFQATT and CDR2 SNEGSKA (reference sequence). This CDR3 contains 15 residues. This clonotype was detected ten times or more. As yet, its antigen is unknown. TCRdb analysed the multiplex PCR reads with MiXCR anew, one entry per CDR3 protein. Here the sample spans approximately 130,000 distinct CDR3 sequences, about 20% being singletons. The sample taken for sequencing was axillary lymph node tissue. The clonotype was recovered from a female donor with breast cancer. Some clones in this sample may be carry-over from other donors' samples. The chain is built from TRBV20-1 and TRBJ2-7, with 7 bases lining up with TRBD2. The CDR3 nucleotides are TGCAGTGCCGCCCGGAGATGGGAGGGCCCGGGCGAGCAGTACTTC. As protein: CSAARRWEGPGEQYF.